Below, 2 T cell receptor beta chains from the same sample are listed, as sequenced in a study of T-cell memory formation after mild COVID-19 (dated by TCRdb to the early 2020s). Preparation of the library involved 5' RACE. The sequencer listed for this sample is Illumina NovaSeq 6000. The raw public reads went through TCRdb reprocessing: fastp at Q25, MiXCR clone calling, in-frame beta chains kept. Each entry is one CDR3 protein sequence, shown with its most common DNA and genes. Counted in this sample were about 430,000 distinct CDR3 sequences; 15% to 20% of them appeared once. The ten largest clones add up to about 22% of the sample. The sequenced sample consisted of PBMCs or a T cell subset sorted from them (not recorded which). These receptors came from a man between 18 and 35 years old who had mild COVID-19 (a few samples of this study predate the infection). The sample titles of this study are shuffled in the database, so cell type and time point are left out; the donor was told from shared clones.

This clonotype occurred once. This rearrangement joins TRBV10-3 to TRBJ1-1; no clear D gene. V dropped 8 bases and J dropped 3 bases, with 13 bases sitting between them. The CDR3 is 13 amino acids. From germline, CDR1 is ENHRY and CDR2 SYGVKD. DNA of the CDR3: TGTGCCATCGGTTCACCGGAAGACACTGAAGCTTTCTTT. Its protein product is CAIGSPEDTEAFF.

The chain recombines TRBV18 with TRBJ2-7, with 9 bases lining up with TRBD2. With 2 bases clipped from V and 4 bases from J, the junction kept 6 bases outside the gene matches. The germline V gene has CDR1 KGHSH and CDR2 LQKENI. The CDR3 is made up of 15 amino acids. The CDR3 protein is CASSPAGGPLYEQYF. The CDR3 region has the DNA TGTGCCAGCTCACCAGCGGGGGGGCCTTTATACGAGCAGTACTTC.